A selection of T cell receptor beta chains follows, all from one sample in a study of Ad26.COV2.S vaccination and SARS-CoV-2 variants. Some clones are missing from TCRdb's copy, which holds only in-frame ones; the method was immunoSEQ multiplex PCR. This repertoire shows around 400,000 clones, approximately 90% found once; its top ten account for 12%. The sample here was peripheral blood, taken in a trial of Ad26.COV2.S vaccine versus placebo. The receptors come from a person aged 18-65 years who received the Ad26.COV2.S COVID-19 vaccine or a placebo. Each CDR3 is given with its conserved first and last residue. D genes are given only for firm matches. Where a row states a size, it is once, few, many or the class of an expanded clone; other rows omit it.

cdr3_nt,cdr3_aa,clone_size,v_call,j_call,d_call
TGCAGCGTTGAATCGCCCGGTAACAATGAGCAGTTCTTC,CSVESPGNNEQFF,NA,TRBV29-1,TRBJ2-1,NA
TGTGCCTGGAAGGTCGGGGCTGGTAGGGAGCTGTTTTTT,CAWKVGAGRELFF,once,TRBV30,TRBJ2-2,NA
TGTGCCAGCAGGGGACAGGGGTTCTACGAGCAGTACTTC,CASRGQGFYEQYF,few,TRBV7-8,TRBJ2-7,TRBD1
TGTGCCACCAGTGACGGGACTAAGGTTGGGACTGAGCAGTTCTTC,CATSDGTKVGTEQFF,NA,TRBV24-1,TRBJ2-1,TRBD2
TGTGCCAGCAGTGAATGGGGCCATCGCTCCTACGAGCAGTACTTC,CASSEWGHRSYEQYF,NA,TRBV2,TRBJ2-7,NA
TGCGCCAGCAGCTTGGGGCCCGGACAGACTCAAGAGACCCAGTACTTC,CASSLGPGQTQETQYF,NA,TRBV5-1,TRBJ2-5,NA
TGTGCCAGCAGTTTATTAGGTACTAGGGGGCATGAGCAGTTCTTC,CASSLLGTRGHEQFF,NA,TRBV28,TRBJ2-1,TRBD1
TGTGCCAGCAGTTGGTCCCCTACAGTCACACTAGCCAAAAACATTCAGTACTTC,CASSWSPTVTLAKNIQYF,NA,TRBV27,TRBJ2-4,NA
TGTGCCAGCAGCGGTAGGGGGGTCGATGGCTACACCTTC,CASSGRGVDGYTF,NA,TRBV5-5,TRBJ1-2,NA
TGTGCCAGCAGCCCAAGGGGGACAGGGGGCGCGTACACTGAAGCTTTCTTT,CASSPRGTGGAYTEAFF,NA,TRBV9,TRBJ1-1,TRBD1